These 4 T cell receptor beta chains were sequenced from one sample in a study of CD8 T cells in Susac syndrome. Random hexamers were used to reverse transcribe roughly 0.5 to 1 ug of RNA. TCRdb recomputed calls from the immunoSEQ multiplex PCR reads with MiXCR, one row per CDR3 protein. The table includes over 350,000 distinct CDR3 sequences, 75% to 90% detected once. Material for sequencing was CD8+ T cells from PBMCs. These receptors originate from a human donor with multiple sclerosis.

The rearrangement uses TRBV4-1 and TRBJ2-3, with D perhaps matching TRBD2 (5 bases). Germline V gene sequence: CDR1 MGHRA, CDR2 YSYEKL. The CDR3 runs to 14 residues. Trimming cost V 6 bases and J 1 base, with 11 bases left between them. CDR3 nucleotides: TGCGCCAGCAGACTAGTGGGAGGCACAGATACGCAGTATTTT. This gives the protein CASRLVGGTDTQYF.

The gene calls are TRBV3-1 and TRBJ2-7, with D perhaps matching TRBD1 or TRBD2 (6 bases each). Trimming cost V 0 bases and J 4 bases, with 19 bases left between them. CDR3 length: 17 residues. Germline CDR1 reads LGHDT; CDR2 reads YNNKEL (reference sequence). CDR3: CASSQERPRQAGYEQYF. The CDR3 region has the DNA TGTGCCAGCAGCCAAGAAAGGCCGAGACAGGCGGGGTACGAGCAGTACTTC.

The V call is TRBV27, the J call TRBJ2-7; 12 bases are shared with TRBD1. The CDR3 has 16 residues. Trimming took 3 bases from V and 7 from J; bases not matched to a gene: 10. Germline V gene sequence: CDR1 MNHEY, CDR2 SMNVEV (reference sequence). The CDR3 DNA sequence: TGTGCCAGCAGTTTTGGTTTGGGACAGGGGGCTCATGAGCAGTACTTC. It specifies CASSFGLGQGAHEQYF.

The rearrangement links TRBV5-6 to TRBJ1-1, with D unresolved. The CDR3 has 14 amino acids. Per germline, CDR1 SGHDT and CDR2 YYEEEE. V was pared by 0 bases and J by 6 bases, with 12 bases between. The CDR3 DNA reads TGTGCCAGCAGCTTGGCACACACACACCCTGAAGCTTTCTTT. Its translation is CASSLAHTHPEAFF.